A selection of T cell receptor beta chains follows, all from one sample in a study of blood T cell repertoires in COVID-19. Clones were read by immunoSEQ multiplex PCR, and TCRdb kept only the in-frame ones, dropping some. This sample carries fewer than 200,000 clones, 80% to 90% of them seen once, and the ten largest clones take about 1.9%. The source material was peripheral blood. Receptors originate from a man between 18 and 35 years old who had recovered from COVID-19. Each CDR3 is given with its conserved first and last residue. The D gene is left open where the match is weak. Rows may omit the clone size; those that give it use once, few, many or a size class.

v_call,j_call,d_call,clone_size,cdr3_nt,cdr3_aa
TRBV29-1,TRBJ2-4,.,.,TGCAGCGTAATTACCCGACCCCCGAGGGACATTCAGTACTTC,CSVITRPPRDIQYF
TRBV24-1,TRBJ2-5,.,.,TGTGCCACCAGTGAACTAGGCGGGGTTCACCAAGAGACCCAGTACTTC,CATSELGGVHQETQYF
TRBV28,TRBJ1-1,TRBD1,.,TGTGCCAGCAGTTCATCAGGGGGACCCACTGAAGCTTTCTTT,CASSSSGGPTEAFF
TRBV4-1,TRBJ2-5,.,.,TGCGCCAGCAGCACTACCGCCGGGACACGAGAAGAGACCCAGTACTTC,CASSTTAGTREETQYF
TRBV7-2,TRBJ2-7,TRBD1,.,TGTGCCAGCAGCCCCGGACAGGGAGGCCCCTACGAGCAGTACTTC,CASSPGQGGPYEQYF
TRBV4-2,TRBJ2-3,.,.,TGTGCCAGCAGCCAAGTTATGTGGGAGCAAACGGGCACAGATACGCAGTATTTT,CASSQVMWEQTGTDTQYF
TRBV6-5,TRBJ1-2,.,.,TGTGCCAGCAGTTACAACAGAGATAACTATGGCTACACCTTC,CASSYNRDNYGYTF
TRBV2,TRBJ2-3,TRBD2,.,TGTGCCAGCAGTGTCGAGGGGAGGGGTACGCAGTATTTT,CASSVEGRGTQYF
TRBV7-9,TRBJ2-3,.,.,TGTGCCAGCAGCCCCCCTGGGGGGGCGGTGGGCACGCAGTATTTT,CASSPPGGAVGTQYF
TRBV10-3,TRBJ2-3,TRBD2,.,TGTGCCATCAGTGGGGGAGGGCCAGATACGCAGTATTTT,CAISGGGPDTQYF
TRBV2,TRBJ1-2,.,.,TGTGCCAGCCAGACACCGACGTGGTCTGATGGCTACACCTTC,CASQTPTWSDGYTF
TRBV19,TRBJ1-2,TRBD1,.,TGTGCCACCCGGGACAGGGGGATAGCTAACTATGGCTACACCTTC,CATRDRGIANYGYTF
TRBV13,TRBJ2-1,.,.,TGTGCCAGCAGCTTCTACGGAGGGTCGTACAATGAGCAGTTCTTC,CASSFYGGSYNEQFF
TRBV5-4,TRBJ2-1,TRBD1,.,TGTGCCAGCAGCTTAGGGGACAGGGGGCTGGCCAATGAGCAGTTCTTC,CASSLGDRGLANEQFF
TRBV3-1/TRBV3-2,TRBJ2-1,TRBD2,.,TGTGCCAGCAGCTACGGACTAGCGGACGCCAATGAGCAGTTCTTC,CASSYGLADANEQFF
TRBV12-3/TRBV12-4,TRBJ1-1,.,.,TGTGCCAGCAGTAACAGGTTCCCGACTGAAGCTTTCTTT,CASSNRFPTEAFF
TRBV5-1,TRBJ2-7,.,once,TGCGCCAGCAGCTTGGCCAACAGGGCGGGCGAGCAGTACTTC,CASSLANRAGEQYF
TRBV28,TRBJ1-2,.,.,TGTGCCAGCAGTTTCGGCCGGGTTGGCTACACCTTC,CASSFGRVGYTF
TRBV6-1,TRBJ2-1,.,.,TGTGCCAGCAGTGACCTCCTTTACTTTGAGCAGTTCTTC,CASSDLLYFEQFF
TRBV12-3/TRBV12-4,TRBJ2-7,.,.,TGTGCCAGCAGTTTCGGACAGTCCTACGAGCAGTACTTC,CASSFGQSYEQYF
TRBV24-1,TRBJ2-1,.,.,TGTGCCACCAGTGATTTGGGGAGAGGGTTATCCTACAATGAGCAGTTCTTC,CATSDLGRGLSYNEQFF
TRBV18,TRBJ2-7,TRBD2,once,TGTGCCAGCTCCTCCCGCACTAGCGGGAGCCAAAACGAGCAGTACTTC,CASSSRTSGSQNEQYF
TRBV19,TRBJ2-7,.,.,TGTGCCAGTAGTATAGGGCAGGGGACCTACGAGCAGTACTTC,CASSIGQGTYEQYF
TRBV9,TRBJ2-3,TRBD2,.,TGTGCCAGCAGCGTTAGCGGCCCGGGACTAGCGCCGCCAGAGCAGTATTTT,CASSVSGPGLAPPEQYF
TRBV6-5,TRBJ2-5,TRBD1,.,TGTGCCAGCAGTTACTCCTACAGGGGTTCGCAAGAGACCCAGTACTTC,CASSYSYRGSQETQYF
TRBV18,TRBJ1-5,TRBD1,.,TGTGCCAGCTCACCAGAGGAGAAGAGGACAGGCATAAATCAGCCCCAGCATTTT,CASSPEEKRTGINQPQHF
TRBV23-1,TRBJ2-7,TRBD2,once,TGCGCCACCCTCGGGAGGCCTTCCTACGAGCAGTACTTC,CATLGRPSYEQYF
TRBV13,TRBJ2-1,.,.,TGTGCCAGCAGCTCACGAGGTTGGAGGAATGAGCAGTTCTTC,CASSSRGWRNEQFF
TRBV6-5,TRBJ1-1,.,.,TGTGCCAGCAGTTACTCGACAACGGCGAACACTGAAGCTTTCTTT,CASSYSTTANTEAFF
TRBV30,TRBJ1-1,.,.,TGTGCCTGGAGTGTACGGTGGAGTGGAACTGAAGCTTTCTTT,CAWSVRWSGTEAFF
TRBV6-5,TRBJ1-1,TRBD1,.,TGTGCCAGCAGCCCGGGACAGGGTGCTGAAGCTTTCTTT,CASSPGQGAEAFF
TRBV2,TRBJ1-6,.,.,TGTGCCAGCAGGGTCACTGAGGTTCGGTCACCCCTCCACTTT,CASRVTEVRSPLHF
TRBV7-9,TRBJ2-5,TRBD2,.,TGTGCCAGCAGCTTCTACCTGACAGCGGGAGGGCCGGGAGAGACCCAGTACTTC,CASSFYLTAGGPGETQYF
TRBV5-1,TRBJ1-2,.,.,TGCGCCAGCAGCTTGGGTGAGGTCGGGAACTATGGCTACACCTTC,CASSLGEVGNYGYTF
TRBV11-2,TRBJ2-1,.,.,TGTGCCAGCAGCTTAGATCTAGGGAGAGAGCAGTTCTTC,CASSLDLGREQFF
TRBV3-1/TRBV3-2,TRBJ2-2,TRBD2,.,TGTGCCAGCAGCCAAGATGGTGGCGGGAGGAGGGCCGGGGAGCTGTTTTTT,CASSQDGGGRRAGELFF
TRBV9,TRBJ2-3,TRBD1,.,TGTGCCAGCAGCGTACGGGACAGACACACAGATACGCAGTATTTT,CASSVRDRHTDTQYF
TRBV11-2,TRBJ1-1,.,.,TGTGCCAGCAGCTCGGGGGGAGGGAACACTGAAGCTTTCTTT,CASSSGGGNTEAFF
TRBV9,TRBJ2-1,.,.,TGTGCCAGCAGCGTAAGTGGTGCGCTCTACAATGAGCAGTTCTTC,CASSVSGALYNEQFF
TRBV11-2,TRBJ1-4,TRBD1,.,TGTGCCAGCAGCTTCACCGGGACAGGGATGGAAAAACTGTTTTTT,CASSFTGTGMEKLFF
TRBV6-2/TRBV6-3,TRBJ2-7,TRBD1,.,TGTGCCAGCAGTTACTCCCCCGGGACAGCCACATACGAGCAGTACTTC,CASSYSPGTATYEQYF
TRBV7-3,TRBJ2-5,TRBD2,.,TGTGCCAGCAGGGGACTAGCTGAAGAGACCCAGTACTTC,CASRGLAEETQYF
TRBV19,TRBJ2-7,.,.,TGTGCCAGTAGTATCTCGGATAGACGGAGATCCTCCTACGAGCAGTACTTC,CASSISDRRRSSYEQYF
TRBV6-5,TRBJ2-1,.,.,TGTGCCACCAACCCCGGCCAGGGGTGGAATGAGCAGTTCTTC,CATNPGQGWNEQFF
TRBV29-1,TRBJ2-1,TRBD2,.,TGCAGCGTTGATGGGCTCCCTGGGACTAGCCCTCAAAATGAGCAGTTCTTC,CSVDGLPGTSPQNEQFF
TRBV5-1,TRBJ2-5,TRBD1,.,TGCGCCAGCAGCCCCACCGGACAGGAAAGGACCCAGTACTTC,CASSPTGQERTQYF